These 12 T cell receptor beta chains were all obtained from the same sample, sequenced in a study of T cell responses to AZD1222 COVID-19 vaccine. The data were produced by immunoSEQ multiplex PCR, yet TCRdb's version contains in-frame clones alone and is incomplete. Altogether 180,000 or so clones are present, just over 90% being singletons, with the ten largest covering about 3.9%. This material consisted of peripheral blood, taken on day 0 of AZD1222 vaccination. Receptors originate from an adult in good health.

The V call is TRBV11-2, the J call TRBJ1-1, with TRBD1 as a possible D gene (5 bases). The CDR3 has 18 residues. V was trimmed by 3 bases and J by 1 base, leaving 21 bases between them. The germline V gene encodes CDR1 SGHAT and CDR2 FQNNGV. CDR3 residues: CASSFSERPGDGNTEAFF. The CDR3 DNA reads as TGTGCCAGCAGCTTTTCAGAAAGGCCGGGGGACGGGAACACTGAAGCTTTCTTT.

The chain has TRBV3-1 (or the pseudogene TRBV3-2) and TRBJ2-3, with D uncertain. The CDR3 extends over 15 amino acids. CDR1 and CDR2 (germline): LGHDT, YNNKEL (reference sequence). The germline V and J ends were trimmed by 0 bases and 4 bases, with 11 bases remaining between them. CDR3 DNA sequence: TGTGCCAGCAGCCAAGATAAGAATGAGGCAGATACGCAGTATTTT. Encoded protein: CASSQDKNEADTQYF.

This clone was counted once. This rearrangement joins TRBV19 to TRBJ2-3, with 9 bases fitting TRBD2. The germline gives CDR1 LNHDA, CDR2 SQIVND (reference sequence). CDR3 size: 15 residues. The ends lost 4 bases at V and 3 bases at J; junction bases unmatched: 5. In DNA form, the CDR3 reads TGTGCCAGTAGTACTAGCGGGATAGAGACAGATACGCAGTATTTT. Protein sequence: CASSTSGIETDTQYF.

The rearrangement links TRBV19 to TRBJ1-1; D is possibly TRBD1 (6 bases). This CDR3 is 14 amino acids long. Germline V gives CDR1 LNHDA, CDR2 SQIVND (reference sequence). Trimming shortened V by 3 bases and J by 3 bases, and 11 bases separated the two germline ends. The CDR3 spells CASSMPGAYTEAFF. DNA of the CDR3: TGTGCCAGTAGTATGCCAGGGGCGTACACTGAAGCTTTCTTT.

This chain joins TRBV6-2 or TRBV6-3 and TRBJ1-4; unclear D gene. CDR1 and CDR2 (germline): MNHEY, SVGEGT. V was cut by 6 bases and J by 0 bases, with 11 bases left in between. The CDR3 is made up of 15 amino acids. CDR3 in amino acids: CASSRERSTNEKLFF. The CDR3 DNA is TGTGCCAGCAGCCGTGAGAGATCAACTAATGAAAAACTGTTTTTT.

The chain combines TRBV19 with TRBJ1-1; 7 nucleotides agree with TRBD1. The CDR3 is 12 residues long. Germline lookup yields CDR1 LNHDA and CDR2 SQIVND (reference sequence). The junction had 9 bases not matched to a gene; V was cut back by 7 bases and J by 10 bases. CDR3 loop: CASMGQYGGAFF. The DNA of the CDR3 is TGTGCCAGTATGGGACAGTATGGGGGAGCTTTCTTT.

This clone came up once. The J gene is TRBJ1-5, the V gene TRBV4-2; possibly TRBD1 for D (6 bases). The CDR3 totals 16 residues. Germline V lookup: CDR1 LGHNA, CDR2 YNFKEQ. V was cut by 0 bases and J by 1 base, with 10 bases left in between. DNA for the CDR3: TGTGCCAGCAGCCAAGAATTCGGGGGCAGCAATCAGCCCCAGCATTTT. Translation gives CASSQEFGGSNQPQHF.

The chain links TRBV14 to TRBJ1-2; D unclear. Trimming stripped 0 bases from V and 1 base from J, with 9 bases between. CDR3 length: 15 residues. Germline V lookup: CDR1 SGHDN, CDR2 FVKESK. The CDR3 here is CASSQEPSFNYGYTF. The CDR3 bases are TGTGCCAGCAGCCAAGAACCCAGCTTTAACTATGGCTACACCTTC.

The V call is TRBV11-2, the J call TRBJ1-2; D call uncertain. Between the trimmed V and J ends, which lost 1 base and 7 bases, there was a span of 22 bases. Germline V gene data show CDR1 as SGHAT and CDR2 as FQNNGV. CDR3 length equals 17 residues. CDR3 sequence (DNA): TGTGCCAGCAGCTTAGCTCCCAGTATAGATTGGGCATCTGGCTACACCTTC. Translating it yields CASSLAPSIDWASGYTF.

The chain uses TRBV19 and TRBJ1-4, with 8 bases aligning to TRBD1. Trimming took 5 bases from V and 5 from J; bases not matched to a gene: 7. Germline values: CDR1 LNHDA, CDR2 SQIVND (reference sequence). The CDR3 sequence is 15 residues long. In nucleotides, the CDR3 is TGTGCCAGTAGTTTTAGACAGGGGATAAATGAAAAACTGTTTTTT. This encodes CASSFRQGINEKLFF. Drawing the rest from reference TRBV19 and TRBJ1-4, the complete variable domain is DGGITQSPKYLFRKEGQNVTLSCEQNLNHDAMYWYRQDPGQGLRLIYYSQIVNDFQKGDIAEGYSVSREKKESFPLTVTSAQKNPTAFYLCASSFRQGINEKLFFGSGTQLSVL.

V is TRBV29-1 and J is TRBJ1-3, with TRBD1 as a possible D gene (6 bases). The CDR3 totals 16 residues. Between the trimmed V and J ends, which lost 6 bases and 0 bases, there was a span of 18 bases. CDR1 and CDR2 (germline): SQVTM, ANQGSEA. CDR3 in DNA: TGCAGCGTGACACAGACAGGTCGGGGCTCTGGAAACACCATATATTTT. This translates into CSVTQTGRGSGNTIYF.

The sample holds one count of this clone. The chain couples TRBV9 to TRBJ1-6; TRBD1 is a possible D gene (5 bases). This CDR3 has 15 amino acids. CDR1 is SGDLS, CDR2 YYNGEE, per germline. Trimming shortened V by 3 bases and J by 9 bases, and 16 bases separated the two germline ends. CDR3 amino acids: CASSDRPSGASPLHF. CDR3 sequence (DNA): TGTGCCAGCAGCGACCGTCCATCCGGGGCTTCACCCCTCCACTTT. Full variable domain (rest looked up from reference TRBV9 and TRBJ1-6): DSGVTQTPKHLITATGQRVTLRCSPRSGDLSVYWYQQSLDQGLQFLIQYYNGEERAKGNILERFSAQQFPDLHSELNLSSLELGDSALYFCASSDRPSGASPLHFGNGTRLTVT.